One sample yielded the 20 T cell receptor beta chains listed below, sequenced in a study of blood T cell repertoires in COVID-19. TCRdb's copy holds only in-frame clones and misses some; the assay was immunoSEQ multiplex PCR. The sample records hundreds of thousands of clones, approximately 78% being singletons. The specimen was peripheral blood. Every receptor here comes from a woman aged 55-70 years with active or convalescent COVID-19.

This clone was recorded a few times. The rearrangement joins TRBV6-5 to TRBJ1-2, with TRBD1 identical over 7 bases. The CDR3 is 15 amino acids. Trimming cost V 6 bases and J 8 bases; bases outside gene matches: 15. Germline CDR1 and CDR2: MNHEY and SVGAGI. The CDR3 DNA reads as TGTGCCAGCAGCGGTGGACAGGCGGTATCGGGAGGCTACACCTTC. Translation gives CASSGGQAVSGGYTF.

This clone was observed a few times. This chain links TRBV21-1 with TRBJ1-3. TRBV21-1 is annotated as a pseudogene. The CDR3 contains 18 residues. The CDR3 reads CASSNPVVVESSGNTIYF. The CDR3 DNA follows: TGTGCCAGCAGCAACCCTGTGGTCGTGGAGAGCTCTGGAAACACCATATATTTT.

This chain joins TRBV5-1 and TRBJ2-5, with TRBD1 matching 9 bases. Trimming took 0 bases from V and 4 from J; bases not matched to a gene: 7. The germline CDR1 and CDR2 sequences are SGHRS and YFSETQ. This CDR3 has 16 amino acids. The CDR3 nucleotides read TGCGCCAGCAGCTTGGCCCTGACAGGGGGAGGAGAGACCCAGTACTTC. This encodes CASSLALTGGGETQYF.

This chain connects TRBV4-1 to TRBJ1-5, with TRBD1 identical over 11 bases. Trimming cost V 5 bases and J 4 bases; bases outside gene matches: 4. In germline, CDR1 is MGHRA, CDR2 YSYEKL. This CDR3 contains 15 residues. CDR3 loop: CASSTRDRGNQPQHF. DNA for the CDR3: TGCGCCAGCAGCACCCGGGACAGGGGGAATCAGCCCCAGCATTTT.

The chain uses TRBV3-1 (or the pseudogene TRBV3-2) and TRBJ1-2; the D is unclear. Germline CDR1 and CDR2: LGHDT and YNNKEL (reference sequence). V dropped 4 bases and J dropped 4 bases, with 10 bases sitting between them. The CDR3 has 13 residues. For the CDR3, the DNA is TGTGCCAGCAGCCCCGGGAGATTCTATGGCTACACCTTC. Translating gives CASSPGRFYGYTF.

The chain employs TRBV29-1 and TRBJ1-2, with D perhaps TRBD1 (6 bases). The CDR3 is made up of 10 amino acids. V dropped 5 bases and J dropped 6 bases, with 7 bases sitting between them. CDR1 and CDR2 from the germline V gene are SQVTM and ANQGSEA. The CDR3 here is CSVRDNGYTF. In DNA, the CDR3 is TGCAGCGTTCGGGACAATGGCTACACCTTC.

The rearrangement joins TRBV12-3 or TRBV12-4 to TRBJ1-1; 8 bases line up with TRBD1. The CDR3 consists of 13 residues. Losses at the gene ends were 3 bases for V and 7 bases for J; bases not matched to a gene: 4. The CDR3 spells CASSFFGQGEAFF. CDR3 nucleotide sequence: TGTGCCAGCAGTTTTTTCGGACAGGGTGAAGCTTTCTTT.

The rearrangement joins TRBV5-1 to TRBJ1-2, with TRBD1 identical over 7 bases. The CDR3 has 17 residues. Germline V gives CDR1 SGHRS, CDR2 YFSETQ. With V trimmed by 0 bases and J by 0 bases, 8 bases remained unmatched. The CDR3 coding sequence is TGCGCCAGCAGCTTGGGTCCGGGACAGCAAGCTAACTATGGCTACACCTTC. Its protein product is CASSLGPGQQANYGYTF.

The gene calls are TRBV5-6 and TRBJ1-4; 7 nucleotides align to TRBD1. The CDR3 has 13 amino acids. V lost 2 bases, J lost 8 bases, and 3 bases stayed unmatched. Germline V gene sequence: CDR1 SGHDT, CDR2 YYEEEE. The CDR3 bases are TGTGCCAGCAGCTTACAGGGGTTAGAAAAACTGTTTTTT. As protein: CASSLQGLEKLFF.

This rearrangement joins TRBV29-1 to TRBJ2-2, with TRBD1 identical over 7 bases. Trimming at V came to 0 bases and at J to 4 bases, leaving 8 bases not matched to a gene. The CDR3 runs 16 residues. Germline V gene data show CDR1 as SQVTM and CDR2 as ANQGSEA. CDR3 protein: CSVEDPPGGGTGELFF. CDR3 nucleotides: TGCAGCGTTGAAGACCCCCCAGGGGGTGGCACCGGGGAGCTGTTTTTT.

The chain has TRBV7-2 and TRBJ2-3; D is uncertain. Germline-derived CDR1 and CDR2 are SGHTA and FQGNSA. V lost 1 base and J 4 bases, leaving 6 bases between the germline ends. This CDR3 spans 13 amino acids. The CDR3 sequence: CASSLVIPDTQYF. As DNA, the CDR3 is TGTGCCAGCAGCTTAGTAATCCCAGATACGCAGTATTTT.

V gene TRBV11-2 combines with J gene TRBJ1-6, with D hard to call. Trimming took off 3 bases at V and 7 bases at J, with 19 bases between the two ends. The CDR3 spans 17 residues. Germline loops: CDR1 SGHAT, CDR2 FQNNGV. CDR3 in DNA: TGTGCCAGCAGCTTGGCGGCGGGAAACGGACCGAATTCACCCCTCCACTTT. It yields the protein CASSLAAGNGPNSPLHF.

The V gene is TRBV19, the J gene TRBJ2-3; tentative D call: TRBD1 (5 bases). With 7 bases removed from V and 1 base from J, the gap between germline ends came to 18 bases. Germline loops: CDR1 LNHDA, CDR2 SQIVND (reference sequence). The CDR3 sequence is 16 residues long. Here the CDR3 DNA reads TGTGCCAGTACCACCGGGTCCAGGGTAGGCACAGATACGCAGTATTTT. Translated, it gives CASTTGSRVGTDTQYF.

The chain combines TRBV27 with TRBJ1-2; 7 bases line up with TRBD1. Germline lookup yields CDR1 MNHEY and CDR2 SMNVEV (reference sequence). V lost 6 bases to trimming and J lost 4 bases; unmatched junction nucleotides: 8. The CDR3 is 14 residues long. The CDR3 is CASSRLRDSYGYTF. The DNA for the CDR3 is TGTGCCAGCAGCCGCCTCCGGGACAGCTATGGCTACACCTTC.

This chain uses TRBV9 with TRBJ1-3, with D unresolved. CDR3 size: 15 residues. Germline assignment: CDR1 SGDLS and CDR2 YYNGEE. V lost 0 bases and J lost 2, with 9 bases in between. The CDR3 DNA reads TGTGCCAGCAGCGTAGACCCGGAGACTGGAAACACCATATATTTT. Translating it yields CASSVDPETGNTIYF.

This chain joins TRBV7-9 and TRBJ1-1, with D possibly matching TRBD1 (6 bases). CDR1 and CDR2 (germline): SEHNR, FQNEAQ (reference sequence). The CDR3 loop spans 13 amino acids. V gave up 5 bases and J gave up 10 bases, with 17 bases separating them. In DNA, the CDR3 is TGTGCCAGCAGCGCGGACAGCCTGAAGGGAGCTTTCTTT. Its protein is CASSADSLKGAFF.

The V gene is TRBV19, the J gene TRBJ2-7, with TRBD1 as a possible D gene (5 bases). The CDR3 contains 12 residues. The germline V gene has CDR1 LNHDA and CDR2 SQIVND (reference sequence). V was trimmed by 6 bases and J by 5 bases, leaving 11 bases between them. The CDR3 DNA follows: TGTGCCAGTAGCGCAGGGCCCAACGAGCAGTACTTC. Translating it yields CASSAGPNEQYF.

This rearrangement joins TRBV6-5 to TRBJ2-7, with D tentatively TRBD2 (7 bases). Germline V gene data show CDR1 as MNHEY and CDR2 as SVGAGI. Trimming pared 0 bases from V and 6 bases from J, leaving 15 bases between. The CDR3 consists of 15 residues. The CDR3 DNA is TGTGCCAGCAGTTACTCCATGGGGGGGGCTGGCGAGCAGTACTTC. Residues: CASSYSMGGAGEQYF.

A single count supports this clone. This chain joins TRBV11-1 and TRBJ2-7, with 9 bases matching TRBD2. Trimming removed 3 bases from V and 2 bases from J; junction bases left unmatched: 2. CDR1 and CDR2 from the germline V gene are SGHAT and FQDESV (reference sequence). CDR3 size: 14 residues. The CDR3 region is CASSFSGGPYEQYF. CDR3 nucleotide sequence: TGTGCCAGCAGCTTTAGCGGGGGACCCTACGAGCAGTACTTC. The full variable domain, rest sourced from reference TRBV11-1 and TRBJ2-7, is EAEVAQSPRYKITEKSQAVAFWCDPISGHATLYWYRQILGQGPELLVQFQDESVVDDSQLPKDRFSAERLKGVDSTLKIQPAELGDSAMYLCASSFSGGPYEQYFGPGTRLTVT.

V gene TRBV15 combines with J gene TRBJ2-7; 12 nucleotides agree with TRBD1. CDR3 size: 16 residues. The ends lost 0 bases at V and 6 bases at J; junction bases unmatched: 6. CDR1 is LNHNV, CDR2 YYDKDF, per germline (reference sequence). The CDR3 region is CATSRDPGQGAGEQYF. CDR3 nucleotide sequence: TGTGCCACCAGCAGAGATCCGGGACAGGGGGCGGGCGAGCAGTACTTC.